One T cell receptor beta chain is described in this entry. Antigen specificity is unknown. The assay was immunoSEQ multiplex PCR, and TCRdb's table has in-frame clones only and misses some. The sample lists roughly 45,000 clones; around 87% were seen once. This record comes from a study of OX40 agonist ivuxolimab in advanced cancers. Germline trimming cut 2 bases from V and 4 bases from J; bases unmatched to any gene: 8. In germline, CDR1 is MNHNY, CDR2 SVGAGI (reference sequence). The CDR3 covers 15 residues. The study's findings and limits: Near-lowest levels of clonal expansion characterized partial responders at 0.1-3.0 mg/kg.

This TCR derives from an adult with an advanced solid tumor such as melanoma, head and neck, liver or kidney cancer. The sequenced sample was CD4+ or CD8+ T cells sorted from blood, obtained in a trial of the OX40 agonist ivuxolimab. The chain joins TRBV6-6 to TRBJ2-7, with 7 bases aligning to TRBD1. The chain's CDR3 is CASSYGEGGAYEQYF. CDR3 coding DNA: TGTGCCAGCAGTTACGGTGAAGGGGGCGCGTACGAGCAGTACTTC.